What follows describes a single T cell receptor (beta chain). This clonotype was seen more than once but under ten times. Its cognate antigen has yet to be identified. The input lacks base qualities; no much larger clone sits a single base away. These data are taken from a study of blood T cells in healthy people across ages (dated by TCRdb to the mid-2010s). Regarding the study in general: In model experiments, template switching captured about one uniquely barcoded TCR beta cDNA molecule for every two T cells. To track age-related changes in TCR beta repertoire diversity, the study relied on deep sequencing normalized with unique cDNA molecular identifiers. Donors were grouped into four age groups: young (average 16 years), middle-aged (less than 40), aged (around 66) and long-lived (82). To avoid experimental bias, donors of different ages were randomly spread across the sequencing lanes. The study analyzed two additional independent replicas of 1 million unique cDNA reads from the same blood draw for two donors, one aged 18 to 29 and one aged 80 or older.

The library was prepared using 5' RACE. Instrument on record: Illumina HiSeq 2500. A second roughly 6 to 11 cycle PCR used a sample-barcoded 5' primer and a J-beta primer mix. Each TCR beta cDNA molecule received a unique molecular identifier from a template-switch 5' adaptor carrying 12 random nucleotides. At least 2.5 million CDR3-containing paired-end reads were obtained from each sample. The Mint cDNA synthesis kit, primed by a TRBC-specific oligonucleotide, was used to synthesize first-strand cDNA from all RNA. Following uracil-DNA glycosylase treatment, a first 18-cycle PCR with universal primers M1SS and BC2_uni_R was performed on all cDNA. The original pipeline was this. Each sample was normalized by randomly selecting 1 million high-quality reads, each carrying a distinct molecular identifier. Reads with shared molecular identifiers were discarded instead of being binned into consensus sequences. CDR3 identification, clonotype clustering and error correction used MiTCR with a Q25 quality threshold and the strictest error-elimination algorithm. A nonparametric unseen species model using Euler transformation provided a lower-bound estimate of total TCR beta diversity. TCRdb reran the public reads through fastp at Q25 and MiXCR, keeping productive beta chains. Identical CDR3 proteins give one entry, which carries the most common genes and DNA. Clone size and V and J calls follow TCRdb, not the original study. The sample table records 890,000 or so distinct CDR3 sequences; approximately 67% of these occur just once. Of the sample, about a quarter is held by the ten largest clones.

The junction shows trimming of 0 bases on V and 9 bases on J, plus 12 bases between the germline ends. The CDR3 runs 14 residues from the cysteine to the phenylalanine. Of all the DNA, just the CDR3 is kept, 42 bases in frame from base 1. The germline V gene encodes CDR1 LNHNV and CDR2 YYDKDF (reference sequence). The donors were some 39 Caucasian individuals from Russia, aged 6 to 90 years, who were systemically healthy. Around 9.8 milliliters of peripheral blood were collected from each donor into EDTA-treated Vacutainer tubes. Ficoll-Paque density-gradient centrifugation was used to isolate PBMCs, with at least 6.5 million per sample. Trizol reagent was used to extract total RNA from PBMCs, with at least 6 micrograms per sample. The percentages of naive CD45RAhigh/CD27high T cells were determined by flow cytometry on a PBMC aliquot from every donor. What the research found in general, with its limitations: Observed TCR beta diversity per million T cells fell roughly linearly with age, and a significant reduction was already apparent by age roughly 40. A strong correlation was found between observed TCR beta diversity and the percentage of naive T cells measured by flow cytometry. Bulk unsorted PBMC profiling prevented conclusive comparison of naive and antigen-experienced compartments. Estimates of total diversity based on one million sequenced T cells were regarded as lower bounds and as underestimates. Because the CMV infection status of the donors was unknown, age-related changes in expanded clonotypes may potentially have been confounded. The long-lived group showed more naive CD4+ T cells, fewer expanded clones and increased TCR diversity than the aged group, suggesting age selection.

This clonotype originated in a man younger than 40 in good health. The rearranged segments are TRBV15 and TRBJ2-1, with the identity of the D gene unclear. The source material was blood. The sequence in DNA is TGTGCCACCAGCAGAGAGTCCCCAGCCCCTGAGCAGTTCTTC. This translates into CATSRESPAPEQFF.